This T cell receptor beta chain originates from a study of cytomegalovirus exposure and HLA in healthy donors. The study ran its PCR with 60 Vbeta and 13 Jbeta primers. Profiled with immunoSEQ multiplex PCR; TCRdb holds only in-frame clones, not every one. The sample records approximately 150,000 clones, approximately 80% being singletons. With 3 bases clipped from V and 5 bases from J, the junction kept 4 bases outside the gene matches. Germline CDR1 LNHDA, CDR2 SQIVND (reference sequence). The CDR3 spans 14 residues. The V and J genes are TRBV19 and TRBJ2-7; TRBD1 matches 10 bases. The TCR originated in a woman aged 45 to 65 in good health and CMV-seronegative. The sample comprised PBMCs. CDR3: CASSMGQGWNEQYF. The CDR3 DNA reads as TGTGCCAGTAGTATGGGACAGGGGTGGAACGAGCAGTACTTC.